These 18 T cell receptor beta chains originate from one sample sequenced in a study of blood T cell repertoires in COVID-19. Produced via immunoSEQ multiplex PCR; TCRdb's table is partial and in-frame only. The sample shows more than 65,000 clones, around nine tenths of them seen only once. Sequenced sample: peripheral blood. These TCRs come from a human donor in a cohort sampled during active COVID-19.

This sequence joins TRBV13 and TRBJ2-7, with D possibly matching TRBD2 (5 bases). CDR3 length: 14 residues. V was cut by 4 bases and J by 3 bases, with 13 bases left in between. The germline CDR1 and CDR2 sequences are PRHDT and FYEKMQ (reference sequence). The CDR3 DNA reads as TGTGCCAGCAGCTCCCGGACTGCAATCTACGAGCAGTACTTC. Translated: CASSSRTAIYEQYF.

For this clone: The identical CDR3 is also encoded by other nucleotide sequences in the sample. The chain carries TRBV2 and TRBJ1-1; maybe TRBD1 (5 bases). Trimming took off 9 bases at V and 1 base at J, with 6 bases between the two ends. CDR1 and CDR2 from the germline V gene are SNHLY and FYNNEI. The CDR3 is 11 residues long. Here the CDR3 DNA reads TGTGCCAGTCAGGGGAACACTGAAGCTTTCTTT. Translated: CASQGNTEAFF. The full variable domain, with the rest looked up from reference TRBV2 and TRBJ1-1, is EPEVTQTPSHQVTQMGQEVILRCVPISNHLYFYWYRQILGQKVEFLVSFYNNEISEKSEIFDDQFSVERPDGSNFTLKIRSTKLEDSAMYFCASQGNTEAFFGQGTRLTVV.

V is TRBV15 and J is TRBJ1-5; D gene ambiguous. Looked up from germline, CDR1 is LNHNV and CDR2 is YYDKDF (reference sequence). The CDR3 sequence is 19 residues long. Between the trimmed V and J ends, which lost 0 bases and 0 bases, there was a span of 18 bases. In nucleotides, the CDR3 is TGTGCCACCAGCAGAGATCCGGTCCAAGATGAATATAGCAATCAGCCCCAGCATTTT. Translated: CATSRDPVQDEYSNQPQHF.

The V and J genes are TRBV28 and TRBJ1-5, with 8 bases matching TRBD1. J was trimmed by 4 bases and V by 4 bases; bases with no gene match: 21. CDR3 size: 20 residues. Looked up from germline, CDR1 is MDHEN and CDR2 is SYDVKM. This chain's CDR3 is CASSSPRTAPQGEKNQPQHF. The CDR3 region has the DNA TGTGCCAGCAGTTCCCCTCGAACCGCCCCACAGGGGGAGAAGAATCAGCCCCAGCATTTT.

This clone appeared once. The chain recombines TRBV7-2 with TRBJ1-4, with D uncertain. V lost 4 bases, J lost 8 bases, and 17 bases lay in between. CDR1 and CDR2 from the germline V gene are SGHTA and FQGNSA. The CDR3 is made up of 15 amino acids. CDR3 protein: CASSSLGGGPEKLFF. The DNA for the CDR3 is TGTGCCAGCAGCTCCCTCGGTGGCGGCCCCGAAAAACTGTTTTTT.

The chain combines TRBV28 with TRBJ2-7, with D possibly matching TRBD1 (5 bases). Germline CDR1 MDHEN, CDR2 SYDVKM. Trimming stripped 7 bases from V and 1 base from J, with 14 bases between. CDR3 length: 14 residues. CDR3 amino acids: CASTPEDTSYEQYF. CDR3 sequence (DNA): TGTGCCAGCACTCCAGAGGACACTTCCTACGAGCAGTACTTC.

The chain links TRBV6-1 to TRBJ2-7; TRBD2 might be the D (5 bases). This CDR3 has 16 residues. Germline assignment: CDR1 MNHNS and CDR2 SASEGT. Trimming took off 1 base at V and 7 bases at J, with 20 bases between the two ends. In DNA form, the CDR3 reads TGTGCCAGCAGTGAAGATCACCCCGCGGGCCTTGGGGAGCAGTACTTC. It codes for CASSEDHPAGLGEQYF.

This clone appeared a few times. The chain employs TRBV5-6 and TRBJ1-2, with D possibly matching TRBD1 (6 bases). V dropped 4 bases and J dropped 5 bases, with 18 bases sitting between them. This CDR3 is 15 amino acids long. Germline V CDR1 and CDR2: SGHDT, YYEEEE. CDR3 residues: CASSLQGSARYGYTF. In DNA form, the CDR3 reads TGTGCCAGCAGCCTACAGGGATCGGCTAGGTATGGCTACACCTTC.

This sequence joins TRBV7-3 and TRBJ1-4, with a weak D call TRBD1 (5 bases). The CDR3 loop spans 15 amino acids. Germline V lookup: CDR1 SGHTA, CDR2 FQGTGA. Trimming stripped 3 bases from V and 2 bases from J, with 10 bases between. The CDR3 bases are TGTGCCAGCAGCTTCCTGGGGGGGACTAATGAAAAACTGTTTTTT. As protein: CASSFLGGTNEKLFF. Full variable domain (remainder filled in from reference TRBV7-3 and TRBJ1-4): GAGVSQTPSNKVTEKGKYVELRCDPISGHTALYWYRQSLGQGPEFLIYFQGTGAADDSGLPNDRFFAVRPEGSVSTLKIQRTERGDSAVYLCASSFLGGTNEKLFFGSGTQLSVL.

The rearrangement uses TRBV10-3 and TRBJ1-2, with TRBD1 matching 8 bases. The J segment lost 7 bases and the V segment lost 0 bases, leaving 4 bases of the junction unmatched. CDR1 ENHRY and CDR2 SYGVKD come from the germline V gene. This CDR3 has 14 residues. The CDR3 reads CAISESQGAVGYTF. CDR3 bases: TGTGCCATCAGTGAGTCGCAGGGGGCGGTTGGCTACACCTTC.

In nucleotides, the CDR3 is TGTGCCAGCAGTGAAGCGACAGTCTTCAACTATGGCTACACCTTC. It encodes CASSEATVFNYGYTF. The rearrangement uses TRBV2 and TRBJ1-2, with TRBD1 as a possible D gene (5 bases). This CDR3 is built from 15 residues. The V end lost 0 bases, the J end lost 2 bases, and 10 bases lay between the germline ends. In germline, CDR1 is SNHLY, CDR2 FYNNEI.

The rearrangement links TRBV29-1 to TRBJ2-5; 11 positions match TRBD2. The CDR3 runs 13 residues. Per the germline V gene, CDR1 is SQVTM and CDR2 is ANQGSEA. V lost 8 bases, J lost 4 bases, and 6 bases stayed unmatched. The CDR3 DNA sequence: TGCAGCCCCCGACTAGCGGGGACAGAGACCCAGTACTTC. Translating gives CSPRLAGTETQYF. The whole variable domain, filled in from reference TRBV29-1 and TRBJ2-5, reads SAVISQKPSRDICQRGTSLTIQCQVDSQVTMMFWYRQQPGQSLTLIATANQGSEATYESGFVIDKFPISRPNLTFSTLTVSNMSPEDSSIYLCSPRLAGTETQYFGPGTRLLVL.

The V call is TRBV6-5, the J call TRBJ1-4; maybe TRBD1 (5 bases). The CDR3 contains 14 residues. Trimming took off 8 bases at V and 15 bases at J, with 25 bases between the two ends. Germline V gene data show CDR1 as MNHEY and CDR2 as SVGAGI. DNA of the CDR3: TGTGCCAGCGCCTTAGCCCCCCAACAGGCACGGTTGTTTTTT. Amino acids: CASALAPQQARLFF.

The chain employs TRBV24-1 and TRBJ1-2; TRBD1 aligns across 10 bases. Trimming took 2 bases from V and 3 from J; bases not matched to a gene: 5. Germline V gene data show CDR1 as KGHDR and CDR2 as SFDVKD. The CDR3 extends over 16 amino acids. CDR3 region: CATSDSGTGVYYGYTF. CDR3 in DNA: TGTGCCACCAGTGATTCCGGGACAGGGGTTTACTATGGCTACACCTTC.

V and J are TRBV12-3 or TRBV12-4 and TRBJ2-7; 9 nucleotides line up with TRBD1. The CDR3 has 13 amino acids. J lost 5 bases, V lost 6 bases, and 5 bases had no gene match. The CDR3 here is CASSGTGTDEQYF. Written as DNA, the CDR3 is TGTGCCAGCAGCGGGACAGGGACCGACGAGCAGTACTTC.

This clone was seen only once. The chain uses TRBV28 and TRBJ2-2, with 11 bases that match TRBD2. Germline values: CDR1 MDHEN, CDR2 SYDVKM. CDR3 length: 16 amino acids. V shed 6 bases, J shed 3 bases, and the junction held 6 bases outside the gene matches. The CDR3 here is CASSALAGGYTGELFF. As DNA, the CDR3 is TGTGCCAGCAGCGCCCTAGCGGGGGGCTACACCGGGGAGCTGTTTTTT.

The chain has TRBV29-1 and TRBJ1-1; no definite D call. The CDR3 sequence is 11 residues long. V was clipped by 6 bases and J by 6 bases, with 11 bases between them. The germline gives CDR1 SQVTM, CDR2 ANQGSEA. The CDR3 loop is CSVPQQAEAFF. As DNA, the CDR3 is TGCAGCGTCCCGCAACAAGCTGAAGCTTTCTTT.

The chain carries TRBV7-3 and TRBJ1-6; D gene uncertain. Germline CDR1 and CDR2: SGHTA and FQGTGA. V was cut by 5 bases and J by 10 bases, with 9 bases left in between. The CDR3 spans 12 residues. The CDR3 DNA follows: TGTGCCAGCAGCGAGTACGGGTCACCCCTCCACTTT. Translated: CASSEYGSPLHF.